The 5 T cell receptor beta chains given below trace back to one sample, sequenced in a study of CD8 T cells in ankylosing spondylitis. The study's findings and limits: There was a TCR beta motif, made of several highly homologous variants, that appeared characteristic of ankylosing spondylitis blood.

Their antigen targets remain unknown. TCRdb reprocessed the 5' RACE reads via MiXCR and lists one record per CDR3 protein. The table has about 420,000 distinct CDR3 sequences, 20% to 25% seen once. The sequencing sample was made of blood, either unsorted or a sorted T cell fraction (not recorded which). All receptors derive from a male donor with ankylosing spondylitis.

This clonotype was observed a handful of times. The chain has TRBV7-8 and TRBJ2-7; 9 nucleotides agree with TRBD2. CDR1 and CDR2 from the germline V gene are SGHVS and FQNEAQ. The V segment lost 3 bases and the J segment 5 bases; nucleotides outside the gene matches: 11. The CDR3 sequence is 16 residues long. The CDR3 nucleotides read TGTGCCAGCAGCTTGAGTAGTAGCGGGAGTCTCCACGAGCAGTACTTC. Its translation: CASSLSSSGSLHEQYF. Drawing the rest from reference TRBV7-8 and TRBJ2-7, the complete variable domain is GAGVSQSPRYKVAKRGQDVALRCDPISGHVSLFWYQQALGQGPEFLTYFQNEAQLDKSGLPSDRFFAERPEGSVSTLKIQRTQQEDSAVYLCASSLSSSGSLHEQYFGPGTRLTVT.

The CDR3 nucleotides are TGTGCCAGCAGCTTAGGAGCCAAAGCGGGAGACGTGTTCTTC. Its translation is CASSLGAKAGDVFF. This chain links TRBV7-9 with TRBJ2-1, with 8 bases aligning to TRBD2. V gave up 1 base and J gave up 15 bases; unmatched junction bases: 11. Germline V gene sequence: CDR1 SEHNR, CDR2 FQNEAQ (reference sequence). The CDR3 has 14 amino acids.

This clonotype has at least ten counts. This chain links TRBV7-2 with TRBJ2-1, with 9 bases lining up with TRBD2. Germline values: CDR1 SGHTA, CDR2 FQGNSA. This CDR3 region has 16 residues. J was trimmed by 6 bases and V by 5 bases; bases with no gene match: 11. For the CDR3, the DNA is TGTGCCAGCAGCCCCAACCTTGGACTAGCGTTCAATGAGCAGTTCTTC. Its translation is CASSPNLGLAFNEQFF.

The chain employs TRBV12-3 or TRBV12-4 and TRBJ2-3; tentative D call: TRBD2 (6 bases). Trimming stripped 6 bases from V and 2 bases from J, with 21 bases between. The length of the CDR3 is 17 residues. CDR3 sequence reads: CASSTDYQGAYTDTQYF. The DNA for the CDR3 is TGTGCCAGCAGCACGGACTATCAGGGAGCCTACACAGATACGCAGTATTTT.

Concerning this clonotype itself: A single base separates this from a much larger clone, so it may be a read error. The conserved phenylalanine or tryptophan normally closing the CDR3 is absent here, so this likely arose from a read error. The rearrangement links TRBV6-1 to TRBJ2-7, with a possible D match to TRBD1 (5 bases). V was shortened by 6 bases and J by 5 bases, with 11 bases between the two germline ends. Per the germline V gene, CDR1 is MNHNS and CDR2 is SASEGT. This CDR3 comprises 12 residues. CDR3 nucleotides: TGTGCCAGCAGGAAGGACACCCACGAGCAGTACATC. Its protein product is CASRKDTHEQYI.